The 17 T cell receptor beta chains below all came from one sample that was sequenced in a study of T cells in Graves' hyperthyroidism and ophthalmopathy. TCR beta CDR3 regions were amplified from RNA transcripts. The HTBI primer set served for first-round RT-PCR of the TCR CDR3. TCRdb fed the multiplex PCR reads into MiXCR, producing one record per CDR3 protein. The data hold about 700,000 distinct CDR3 sequences, with around 15% observed a single time. Sequences were obtained from blood. These receptors all come from a woman aged 18-35 years with Graves' hyperthyroidism.

The chain employs TRBV5-6 and TRBJ1-2, with D maybe TRBD1 (5 bases). There are 12 residues in the CDR3. Germline lookup yields CDR1 SGHDT and CDR2 YYEEEE. The V end was cut by 4 bases, the J end by 13 bases, with 17 bases between. In DNA form, the CDR3 reads TGTGCCAGCAGCGGTACGCAGGGTGGTGGCACCTTC. It encodes CASSGTQGGGTF.

The rearrangement joins TRBV27 to TRBJ1-1; D is perhaps TRBD1 (5 bases). Germline assignment: CDR1 MNHEY and CDR2 SMNVEV (reference sequence). V dropped 3 bases and J dropped 1 base, with 12 bases sitting between them. This CDR3 has 15 amino acids. The CDR3 bases are TGTGCCAGCAGTTTGGGATTTGGGGGGAACACTGAAGCTTTCTTT. Protein sequence: CASSLGFGGNTEAFF.

A note on this clonotype: A junction boundary mismatches the germline segment, possibly from a read error. The chain couples TRBV2 to TRBJ1-2; D is possibly TRBD1 (5 bases). Germline CDR1 reads SNHLY; CDR2 reads FYNNEI. The CDR3 has 15 residues. CDR3 bases: TGTGCCAGCAGTGAAGCAACAGGAAGCAACTTTGGCTACACCTTC. As protein: CASSEATGSNFGYTF. The variable domain in full, with the rest retrieved from reference TRBV2 and TRBJ1-2, is EPEVTQTPSHQVTQMGQEVILRCVPISNHLYFYWYRQILGQKVEFLVSFYNNEISEKSEIFDDQFSVERPDGSNFTLKIRSTKLEDSAMYFCASSEATGSNFGYTFGSGTRLTVV.

V usage is TRBV20-1 and J usage is TRBJ2-1, with D possibly TRBD1 on 6 matching bases. Trimming removed 5 bases from V and 4 bases from J, with 21 bases in between. Germline CDR1 reads DFQATT; CDR2 reads SNEGSKA (reference sequence). This CDR3 is 16 amino acids long. CDR3 sequence reads: CSASPEVSRGYNEQFF. The CDR3 DNA follows: TGCAGTGCTTCCCCTGAGGTCAGTAGGGGGTACAATGAGCAGTTCTTC.

There are many counts of this clonotype. The chain uses TRBV7-4 and TRBJ2-7, with 7 nucleotides matching TRBD2. The CDR3 runs to 13 residues. Trimming removed 8 bases from V and 0 bases from J; junction bases left unmatched: 4. The germline CDR1 and CDR2 sequences are SGHVT and SQSDAQ. Written as DNA, the CDR3 is TGTGCCAGCGGAGCGGGATGCTCCTACGAGCAGTACTTC. Its protein product is CASGAGCSYEQYF.

The table lists this clonotype with many counts. This sequence joins TRBV28 and TRBJ2-3; D is uncertain. The V end lost 2 bases, the J end lost 8 bases, and 14 bases lay between the germline ends. Germline lookup yields CDR1 MDHEN and CDR2 SYDVKM. The CDR3 is 14 amino acids. The CDR3 DNA follows: TGTGCCAGCAGTTTAACTCCGCAGACTCGTACGCAGTATTTT. Translation: CASSLTPQTRTQYF.

The genes are TRBV19 and TRBJ2-7; D is perhaps TRBD1 or TRBD2 (5 bases each). V dropped 3 bases and J dropped 0 bases, with 18 bases sitting between them. This CDR3 has 17 amino acids. Per the germline V gene, CDR1 is LNHDA and CDR2 is SQIVND (reference sequence). The CDR3: CASSISLSGTSSYEQYF. In nucleotides, the CDR3 is TGTGCCAGTAGTATCTCCCTCTCAGGGACGAGCTCCTACGAGCAGTACTTC.

This clonotype was seen a few times. This chain links TRBV11-2 with TRBJ2-5, with D perhaps being TRBD1 or TRBD2 (5 bases each). The CDR3 has 12 amino acids. Trimming stripped 7 bases from V and 2 bases from J, with 8 bases between. CDR1 SGHAT and CDR2 FQNNGV come from the germline V gene. In nucleotides, the CDR3 is TGTGCCAGCACCTGGGGGCAAGAGACCCAGTACTTC. Translated, it gives CASTWGQETQYF.

This clonotype was seen ten or more times. V is TRBV20-1 and J is TRBJ2-7; 11 bases are shared with TRBD2. CDR1 DFQATT and CDR2 SNEGSKA come from the germline V gene (reference sequence). CDR3 length: 14 residues. V lost 5 bases to trimming and J lost 0 bases; unmatched junction nucleotides: 3. DNA for the CDR3: TGCAGTGCTGATACTAGCGGGAGCTCCTACGAGCAGTACTTC. This gives the protein CSADTSGSSYEQYF.

This chain uses TRBV7-9 with TRBJ1-1; D is undetermined. V was pared by 2 bases and J by 2 bases, with 12 bases between. This CDR3 is 15 amino acids long. In germline, CDR1 is SEHNR, CDR2 FQNEAQ (reference sequence). For the CDR3, the DNA is TGTGCCAGCAGCTTATTCGTGTCAGCAAACACTGAAGCTTTCTTT. Translated, it gives CASSLFVSANTEAFF.

This chain joins TRBV28 and TRBJ1-2, with TRBD1 matching over 9 bases. The CDR3 is 18 residues long. CDR1 and CDR2 (germline): MDHEN, SYDVKM. V lost 6 bases and J lost 4; bases outside the gene matches: 18. CDR3 in amino acids: CASRMGQGKLFAGYGYTF. CDR3 coding DNA: TGTGCCAGCAGGATGGGACAGGGAAAGCTTTTTGCGGGCTATGGCTACACCTTC.

Many counts were recorded for this clonotype. The rearrangement joins TRBV7-8 to TRBJ2-7; no reliable D call. The V gene's germline CDR1 is SGHVS and CDR2 FQNEAQ. Trimming took 4 bases from V and 0 from J, leaving 13 bases between them. The CDR3 extends over 15 amino acids. CDR3 coding DNA: TGTGCCAGCAGCTCGGTTACAACCCTCTCCTACGAGCAGTACTTC. Its translation is CASSSVTTLSYEQYF.

This clonotype occurred a few times. This sequence joins TRBV7-2 and TRBJ2-2; the match to TRBD1 covers 9 bases. Trimming at V came to 5 bases and at J to 5 bases, leaving 9 bases not matched to a gene. Germline CDR1 reads SGHTA; CDR2 reads FQGNSA. The CDR3 totals 16 residues. The DNA of the CDR3 is TGTGCCAGCAGCCTGTACAGGGGGCGCGGAACCGGGGAGCTGTTTTTT. Translated, it gives CASSLYRGRGTGELFF.

This chain uses TRBV5-1 with TRBJ2-1; TRBD2 matches at 10 bases. The germline gives CDR1 SGHRS, CDR2 YFSETQ. CDR3 length: 16 residues. After removal of 4 bases from V and 0 bases from J, the junction contained 4 bases not matched to a gene. In nucleotides, the CDR3 is TGCGCCAGCAGCCACCAGCGGGAGGGCTCCTACAATGAGCAGTTCTTC. Amino acid sequence: CASSHQREGSYNEQFF. Together with reference TRBV5-1 and TRBJ2-1, the CDR3 gives the full variable domain: KAGVTQTPRYLIKTRGQQVTLSCSPISGHRSVSWYQQTPGQGLQFLFEYFSETQRNKGNFPGRFSGRQFSNSRSEMNVSTLELGDSALYLCASSHQREGSYNEQFFGPGTRLTVL.

The table lists this clonotype with a few counts. The gene calls are TRBV4-3 and TRBJ2-3, with TRBD2 matching over 11 bases. V was clipped by 3 bases and J by 2 bases; unmatched bases: 10. The CDR3 has 18 residues. Looked up from germline, CDR1 is LGHNA and CDR2 is YSLEER. The DNA of the CDR3 is TGCGCCAGCAGCCAGCAGTTAGCGGGAGGGCCGATCACAGATACGCAGTATTTT. Translating it yields CASSQQLAGGPITDTQYF.

This clonotype came up many times. The chain carries TRBV13 and TRBJ2-7; possible D gene TRBD1, 6 bases. This CDR3 has 15 amino acids. Germline CDR1 PRHDT, CDR2 FYEKMQ (reference sequence). V shed 5 bases and J shed 4 bases, with 18 bases lying between them. Here the CDR3 reads CASSRWTARTYEQYF. CDR3 nucleotide sequence: TGTGCCAGCAGCCGTTGGACAGCTAGGACTTACGAGCAGTACTTC.

Ten or more counts support this clonotype. The chain is built from TRBV15 and TRBJ1-5; no clear D gene. This CDR3 is 15 amino acids long. Germline values: CDR1 LNHNV, CDR2 YYDKDF (reference sequence). V gave up 7 bases and J gave up 2 bases, with 15 bases separating them. The CDR3 nucleotides read TGTGCCACCACCCTGGAGCTGATGGGCAATCAGCCCCAGCATTTT. Translation: CATTLELMGNQPQHF.